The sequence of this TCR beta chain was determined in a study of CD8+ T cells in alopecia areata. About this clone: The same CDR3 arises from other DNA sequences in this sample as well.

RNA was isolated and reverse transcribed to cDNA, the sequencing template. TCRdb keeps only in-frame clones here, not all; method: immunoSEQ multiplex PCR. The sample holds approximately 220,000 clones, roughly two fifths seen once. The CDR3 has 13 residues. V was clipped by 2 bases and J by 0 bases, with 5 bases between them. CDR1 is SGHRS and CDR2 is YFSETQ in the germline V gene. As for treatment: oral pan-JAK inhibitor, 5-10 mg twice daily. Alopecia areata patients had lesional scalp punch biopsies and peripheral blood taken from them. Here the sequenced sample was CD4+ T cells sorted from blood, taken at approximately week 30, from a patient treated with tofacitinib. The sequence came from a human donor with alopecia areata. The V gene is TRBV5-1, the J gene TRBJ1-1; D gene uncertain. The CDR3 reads CASSLGLNTEAFF. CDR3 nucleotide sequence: TGCGCCAGCAGCTTAGGTTTGAACACTGAAGCTTTCTTT.